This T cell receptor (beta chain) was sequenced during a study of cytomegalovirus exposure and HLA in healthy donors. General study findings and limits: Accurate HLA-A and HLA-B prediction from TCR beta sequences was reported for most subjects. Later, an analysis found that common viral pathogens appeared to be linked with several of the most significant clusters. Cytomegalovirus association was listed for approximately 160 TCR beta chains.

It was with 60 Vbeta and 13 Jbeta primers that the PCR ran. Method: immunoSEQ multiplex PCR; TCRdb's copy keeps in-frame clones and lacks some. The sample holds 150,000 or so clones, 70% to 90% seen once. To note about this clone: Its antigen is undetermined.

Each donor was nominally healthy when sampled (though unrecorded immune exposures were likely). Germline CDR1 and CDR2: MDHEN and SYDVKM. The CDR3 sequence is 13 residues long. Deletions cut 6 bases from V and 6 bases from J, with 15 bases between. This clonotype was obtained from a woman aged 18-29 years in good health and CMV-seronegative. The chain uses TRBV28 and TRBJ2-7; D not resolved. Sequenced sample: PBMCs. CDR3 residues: CASRPWAQGEQYF. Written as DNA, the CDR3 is TGTGCCAGCAGACCATGGGCCCAAGGCGAGCAGTACTTC.